This TCR beta chain originates from a study of cytomegalovirus exposure and HLA in healthy donors. The study, taken as a whole, reports: V- and J-gene trimming in TCR beta was tied to a missense DCLRE1C variant by an analysis performed later. Both high specificity and high sensitivity reportedly marked the classifier's diagnosis of cytomegalovirus status. According to an earlier analysis, most TCR beta V segments yielded productive rearrangements about 90% or about 30% of the time.

Amplification used 60 Vbeta primers and 13 Jbeta primers. In the original processing: Later, some 79 million unique TCR beta chains were counted in an analysis, and roughly 11 million of them were shared. Sequenced by immunoSEQ multiplex PCR; TCRdb stores in-frame clones only, minus some. The DNA was the basis for D and trimming; V, J and clone size are from that table. Of around 150,000 clones listed, about 80% are singletons. V dropped 5 bases and J dropped 8; count of bases not matched to a gene: 11. This CDR3 comprises 14 residues. Germline V gene sequence: CDR1 SGHAT, CDR2 FQNNGV. As for this clone: What it recognizes is unknown.

Source material: PBMCs. The TCR comes from a girl aged 10 to 17 in good health and CMV-seropositive. The chain employs TRBV11-2 and TRBJ1-2; 7 bases are shared with TRBD1. CDR3 coding DNA: TGTGCCAGCAGCGAAGACAGGGTCTTTGAGGGCTACACCTTC. Its translation is CASSEDRVFEGYTF.